This T cell receptor beta chain was captured by sequencing in a study of molecular identifiers for immune sequencing clone quantification. This clonotype was observed a few times. The antigen remains unidentified. Germline is not matched at one junction end, which may reflect a read error. Study-level results: More than 97% of effector molecules, versus under 1% of naive-cell molecules, belonged to clones above 20 RNA copies. Jurkat TCR RNA spiked in from one cell could reportedly be detected among about a million naive cells.

As CD8+CD4-CCR7+CD45RA+ cells, naive CD8 T cells were sorted. This CDR3 has 16 amino acids. Germline CDR1 is SGHVS and CDR2 is FNYEAQ. TCRdb itself ran the PCR reads through MiXCR, one entry per CDR3 protein. Among around 460,000 distinct CDR3 sequences, around 21% were seen once, and the ten largest hold 0.7% to 0.95%. This chain uses TRBV7-6 with TRBJ2-7; 7 nucleotides align to TRBD1. Material: naive CD8+ T cells from blood, with Jurkat cell RNA spiked in. Specified subset: FACS-sorted CD8+CD4-CCR7+CD45RA+ naive T cells. This sequence was found in a human donor in good health. Some libraries in this study had Jurkat cell RNA spiked in. This chain's CDR3 is CTSSLAVGGQRYEQYF. The CDR3 DNA sequence: TGTACCAGCAGCTTAGCTGTTGGGGGACAGAGATACGAGCAGTACTTC.